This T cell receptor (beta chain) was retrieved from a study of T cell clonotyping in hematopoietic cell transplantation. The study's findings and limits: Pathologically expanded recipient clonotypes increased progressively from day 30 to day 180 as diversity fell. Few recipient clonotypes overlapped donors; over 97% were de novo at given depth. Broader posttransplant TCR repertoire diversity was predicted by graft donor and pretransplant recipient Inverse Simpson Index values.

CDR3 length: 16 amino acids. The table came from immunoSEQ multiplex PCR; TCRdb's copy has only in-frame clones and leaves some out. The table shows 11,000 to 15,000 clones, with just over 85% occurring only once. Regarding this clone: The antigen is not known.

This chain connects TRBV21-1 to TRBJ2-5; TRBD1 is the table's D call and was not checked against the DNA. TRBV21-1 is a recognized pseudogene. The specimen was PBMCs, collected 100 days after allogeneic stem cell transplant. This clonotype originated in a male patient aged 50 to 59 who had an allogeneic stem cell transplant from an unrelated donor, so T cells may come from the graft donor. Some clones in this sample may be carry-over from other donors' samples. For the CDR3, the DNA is TGTGCCAGCAGCAACGCGGTGGGGCTAGACCAAGAGACCCAGTACTTC. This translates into CASSNAVGLDQETQYF.